This paragraph covers one TCR beta chain sequence. The entry originates in a study of technical replicates of blood from four donors. The CDR3 is made up of 13 amino acids. J lost 6 bases, V lost 4 bases, and 2 bases had no gene match. Looked up from germline, CDR1 is SGHTA and CDR2 is FQGTGA. Profiled with immunoSEQ multiplex PCR; TCRdb holds only in-frame clones, not every one. Seen here are around 86,000 clones, roughly 96% observed once, and the top ten hold 0.2%. The TCR was taken from a human donor in good health. The sequencing input was T cells isolated from PBMCs. The V gene is TRBV7-3, the J gene TRBJ2-1; TRBD1 matches 8 bases. The CDR3 bases are TGTGCCAGCAGCTCCGGACAGGGCAATGAGCAGTTCTTC. Protein sequence: CASSSGQGNEQFF.